The 27 T cell receptor beta chains reported below all come from one sample, sequenced in a study of TIL therapy for anti-PD-1-resistant metastatic lung cancer. Sequencing used immunoSEQ v3. Sequencing used immunoSEQ multiplex PCR; TCRdb keeps in-frame clones, though not all of them. The table lists 45,000 to 60,000 clones, around 80% of them singletons. Time point here: pre-treatment sample, taken before nivolumab and TIL therapy. The material sequenced was blood, taken at baseline. Source of these receptors: a woman between 30 and 80 years old with non-small cell lung cancer.

The J gene is TRBJ1-2, the V gene TRBV18; D possibly corresponds to TRBD1 (6 bases). This CDR3 region has 14 residues. The V and J ends lost 2 bases and 5 bases respectively, with 12 bases between them. Germline V lookup: CDR1 KGHSH, CDR2 LQKENI. The CDR3 spells CASSPTARGYGYTF. The CDR3, as DNA: TGTGCCAGCTCACCAACAGCCAGGGGTTATGGCTACACCTTC.

The chain employs TRBV19 and TRBJ1-1, with D maybe TRBD1 (5 bases). Germline V CDR1 and CDR2: LNHDA, SQIVND (reference sequence). This CDR3 has 15 residues. With 0 bases removed from V and 4 bases from J, the gap between germline ends came to 12 bases. The CDR3 loop is CASSIEGEEATEAFF. The CDR3, as DNA: TGTGCCAGTAGTATAGAGGGGGAGGAGGCCACTGAAGCTTTCTTT.

The rearrangement joins TRBV7-9 to TRBJ1-3, with 11 bases fitting TRBD1. The CDR3 sequence is 14 residues long. The V and J ends lost 5 bases and 6 bases, in that order; junction bases with no gene match: 3. The germline V gene encodes CDR1 SEHNR and CDR2 FQNEAQ (reference sequence). The CDR3 coding sequence is TGTGCCAGCAGCCGGGGACAGGGGGAAAACACCATATATTTT. This sequence encodes CASSRGQGENTIYF. Full variable domain (missing parts from reference TRBV7-9 and TRBJ1-3): DTGVSQNPRHKITKRGQNVTFRCDPISEHNRLYWYRQTLGQGPEFLTYFQNEAQLEKSRLLSDRFSAERPKGSFSTLEIQRTEQGDSAMYLCASSRGQGENTIYFGEGSWLTVV.

The chain uses TRBV4-1 and TRBJ2-5; D assignment may be TRBD1 or TRBD2 (5 bases each). Germline lookup yields CDR1 MGHRA and CDR2 YSYEKL. This CDR3 has 20 amino acids. The V end was cut by 1 base, the J end by 3 bases, with 27 bases between. The CDR3 loop reads CASSQAGGTRGPKPEETQYF. Written as DNA, the CDR3 is TGCGCCAGCAGCCAAGCAGGTGGGACCAGAGGCCCCAAACCTGAAGAGACCCAGTACTTC.

The J gene is TRBJ2-3, the V gene TRBV10-3; D possibly matches TRBD1 or TRBD2 (5 bases each). This CDR3 has 16 residues. CDR1 ENHRY and CDR2 SYGVKD come from the germline V gene. Deletions cut 4 bases from V and 6 bases from J, with 20 bases between. DNA for the CDR3: TGTGCCATCAGTGGGAAGGACTGGGGACGGTGGGATACGCAGTATTTT. Residues: CAISGKDWGRWDTQYF.

The chain is built from TRBV19 and TRBJ1-5; no definite D call. From germline, CDR1 is LNHDA and CDR2 SQIVND (reference sequence). Deletions cut 1 base from V and 2 bases from J, with 3 bases between. This CDR3 spans 13 amino acids. This chain's CDR3 is CASSIVGNQPQHF. CDR3 nucleotides: TGTGCCAGTAGTATAGTGGGCAATCAGCCCCAGCATTTT.

The V call is TRBV19, the J call TRBJ1-3; TRBD1 matches 10 bases. Trimming removed 5 bases from V and 4 bases from J; junction bases left unmatched: 5. Germline CDR1 is LNHDA and CDR2 is SQIVND (reference sequence). CDR3 length equals 15 residues. The CDR3 sequence is CASSSGTGVGNTIYF. The CDR3, as DNA: TGTGCCAGTAGTTCCGGGACAGGGGTCGGAAACACCATATATTTT.

This sequence joins TRBV6-6 and TRBJ2-1, with 9 bases lining up with TRBD2. The CDR3 extends over 16 amino acids. V gave up 4 bases and J gave up 7 bases; unmatched junction bases: 11. The germline V gene has CDR1 MNHNY and CDR2 SVGAGI (reference sequence). This CDR3 is CASSSIGGRAGNEQFF. DNA for the CDR3: TGTGCCAGCAGTTCTATTGGCGGGAGGGCGGGGAATGAGCAGTTCTTC.

This chain connects TRBV7-9 to TRBJ1-1; D unresolved. CDR3 length equals 15 residues. Looked up from germline, CDR1 is SEHNR and CDR2 is FQNEAQ (reference sequence). Trimming removed 3 bases at V and 3 bases at J, with 14 bases between. CDR3 in DNA: TGTGCCAGCAGCTTGGTCTGGGCCCTTCACACTGAAGCTTTCTTT. Translation gives CASSLVWALHTEAFF.

This chain uses TRBV11-2 with TRBJ2-7; 12 bases map to TRBD2. The V gene end was trimmed by 5 bases and the J gene end by 3 bases; junction bases not matched to a gene: 11. CDR1 SGHAT and CDR2 FQNNGV come from the germline V gene. CDR3 size: 17 residues. For the CDR3, the DNA is TGTGCCAGCAGCCCCCGACTAGCGGGAGCTCCCTTCTACGAGCAGTACTTC. Translating it yields CASSPRLAGAPFYEQYF. Based on the CDR3 plus reference TRBV11-2 and TRBJ2-7, the full variable domain is EAGVAQSPRYKIIEKRQSVAFWCNPISGHATLYWYQQILGQGPKLLIQFQNNGVVDDSQLPKDRFSAERLKGVDSTLKIQPAKLEDSAVYLCASSPRLAGAPFYEQYFGPGTRLTVT.

This clone was seen more than once but under ten times. The chain joins TRBV5-1 to TRBJ2-1; 15 bases line up with TRBD2. CDR3 length equals 16 residues. J lost 9 bases, V lost 4 bases, and 8 bases had no gene match. Per germline, CDR1 SGHRS and CDR2 YFSETQ. The CDR3 region is CASSPGLAGGPGEQFF. CDR3 bases: TGCGCCAGCAGCCCCGGACTAGCGGGGGGGCCGGGTGAGCAGTTCTTC. The variable domain in full, with the rest retrieved from reference TRBV5-1 and TRBJ2-1, is KAGVTQTPRYLIKTRGQQVTLSCSPISGHRSVSWYQQTPGQGLQFLFEYFSETQRNKGNFPGRFSGRQFSNSRSEMNVSTLELGDSALYLCASSPGLAGGPGEQFFGPGTRLTVL.

The V and J genes are TRBV7-8 and TRBJ2-5, with 9 bases fitting TRBD1. V shed 5 bases, J shed 5 bases, and the junction held 6 bases outside the gene matches. CDR3 length equals 14 residues. Germline V gene sequence: CDR1 SGHVS, CDR2 FQNEAQ. The DNA of the CDR3 is TGTGCCAGCAGCGACCCCGGACAGGGGGAGACCCAGTACTTC. This gives the protein CASSDPGQGETQYF. Full variable domain (rest looked up from reference TRBV7-8 and TRBJ2-5): GAGVSQSPRYKVAKRGQDVALRCDPISGHVSLFWYQQALGQGPEFLTYFQNEAQLDKSGLPSDRFFAERPEGSVSTLKIQRTQQEDSAVYLCASSDPGQGETQYFGPGTRLLVL.

The chain is built from TRBV2 and TRBJ1-3; TRBD1 is a possible D gene (5 bases). CDR3 size: 16 residues. V was cut by 5 bases and J by 0 bases, with 14 bases left in between. The germline gives CDR1 SNHLY, CDR2 FYNNEI. CDR3: CASSSGRALSGNTIYF. CDR3 nucleotides: TGTGCCAGCAGTAGTGGCAGGGCCCTCTCTGGAAACACCATATATTTT.

The chain is built from TRBV19 and TRBJ2-5; no definite D call. V dropped 3 bases and J dropped 5 bases, with 16 bases sitting between them. CDR3 length equals 15 residues. Germline values: CDR1 LNHDA, CDR2 SQIVND (reference sequence). CDR3: CASSISATMGETQYF. For the CDR3, the DNA is TGTGCCAGTAGTATTTCCGCCACGATGGGGGAGACCCAGTACTTC.

The rearrangement joins TRBV6-1 to TRBJ2-7; the match to TRBD1 covers 9 bases. CDR3 length equals 15 residues. The V and J ends lost 6 bases and 4 bases, in that order; junction bases with no gene match: 10. CDR1 MNHNS and CDR2 SASEGT come from the germline V gene. CDR3 sequence reads: CASRHTGGVSYEQYF. CDR3 nucleotide sequence: TGTGCCAGCAGACACACAGGGGGCGTATCGTACGAGCAGTACTTC.

This rearrangement joins TRBV5-6 to TRBJ2-4; D is unclear. This CDR3 has 14 residues. Trimming removed 0 bases at V and 7 bases at J, with 11 bases between. CDR1 and CDR2 from the germline V gene are SGHDT and YYEEEE. This CDR3 reads CASSLGAGRNIQYF. For the CDR3, the DNA is TGTGCCAGCAGCTTGGGAGCCGGGCGGAACATTCAGTACTTC.

J is TRBJ2-7 and V is TRBV10-3; no clear D gene. In germline, CDR1 is ENHRY, CDR2 SYGVKD. Trimming left V 3 bases short and J 5 bases short, with 8 bases between. This CDR3 comprises 12 residues. In DNA form, the CDR3 reads TGTGCCATCAGTGATTACGGCGACGAGCAGTACTTC. Amino acids: CAISDYGDEQYF.

The rearrangement uses TRBV10-2 and TRBJ1-2; weak D call: TRBD1 (5 bases). The CDR3 is 19 amino acids. V dropped 3 bases and J dropped 1 base, with 24 bases sitting between them. Germline loops: CDR1 WSHSY, CDR2 SAAADI. CDR3 in DNA: TGCGCCAGCAGTGATCCGGGGTATCGGTCCGAGGGGTTTAACTATGGCTACACCTTC. This codes for CASSDPGYRSEGFNYGYTF.

This rearrangement joins TRBV11-2 to TRBJ1-1; TRBD1 matches at 8 bases. J gave up 4 bases and V 3 bases, and 1 base lay outside the gene matches. Germline lookup yields CDR1 SGHAT and CDR2 FQNNGV. CDR3 length: 13 residues. The CDR3 DNA reads TGTGCCAGCAGCTTCACAGGGGGCACTGAAGCTTTCTTT. This codes for CASSFTGGTEAFF.

The rearrangement uses TRBV5-1 and TRBJ2-3; D unresolved. The ends were cut back, 0 bases at V and 2 bases at J, with 16 bases in the middle. The CDR3 is 17 residues long. Germline assignment: CDR1 SGHRS and CDR2 YFSETQ. The CDR3 DNA follows: TGCGCCAGCAGCTTGGCCCGTTCCACAGACCCCACAGATACGCAGTATTTT. Protein product: CASSLARSTDPTDTQYF. The whole variable domain, filled in from reference TRBV5-1 and TRBJ2-3, reads KAGVTQTPRYLIKTRGQQVTLSCSPISGHRSVSWYQQTPGQGLQFLFEYFSETQRNKGNFPGRFSGRQFSNSRSEMNVSTLELGDSALYLCASSLARSTDPTDTQYFGPGTRLTVL.

The chain links TRBV7-2 to TRBJ1-2; D remains ambiguous. V gave up 4 bases and J gave up 1 base, with 7 bases separating them. The CDR3 has 13 amino acids. Germline CDR1 SGHTA, CDR2 FQGNSA. In DNA, the CDR3 is TGTGCCAGCAGCTCGGATGTTAACTATGGCTACACCTTC. Protein product: CASSSDVNYGYTF. Full variable domain (outside the CDR3, taken from reference TRBV7-2 and TRBJ1-2): GAGVSQSPSNKVTEKGKDVELRCDPISGHTALYWYRQSLGQGLEFLIYFQGNSAPDKSGLPSDRFSAERTGGSVSTLTIQRTQQEDSAVYLCASSSDVNYGYTFGSGTRLTVV.

This clone was seen a few times. The rearrangement uses TRBV7-9 and TRBJ2-7, with 10 bases fitting TRBD2. The J segment lost 6 bases and the V segment lost 8 bases, leaving 4 bases of the junction unmatched. Germline values: CDR1 SEHNR, CDR2 FQNEAQ (reference sequence). The CDR3 extends over 12 amino acids. CDR3 sequence (DNA): TGTGCCAGCGCCGCTAGCGGGAGCGAGCAGTACTTC. Its protein product is CASAASGSEQYF.

J is TRBJ1-2 and V is TRBV18; 10 bases map to TRBD1. V shed 4 bases, J shed 2 bases, and the junction held 10 bases outside the gene matches. In germline, CDR1 is KGHSH, CDR2 LQKENI. This CDR3 is built from 17 residues. In DNA, the CDR3 is TGTGCCAGCTCACTAATGGATGGACAGGGGGAAAACTATGGCTACACCTTC. Translation: CASSLMDGQGENYGYTF.

This sequence joins TRBV6-6 and TRBJ1-2; 10 nucleotides agree with TRBD1. Germline CDR1 MNHNY, CDR2 SVGAGI (reference sequence). The length of the CDR3 is 14 residues. V trimming: 5 bases; J trimming: 8 bases; junction bases outside the gene matches: 8. The DNA for the CDR3 is TGTGCCAGCAGTCGAGGGACAGGGGTTGAGGGCTACACCTTC. It codes for CASSRGTGVEGYTF.

The chain is built from TRBV21-1 and TRBJ2-5; the table's D call of TRBD2 was not tested on the DNA. TRBV21-1 constitutes a pseudogene. This CDR3 has 18 amino acids. This chain's CDR3 is CASSPRTSGKGPQETQYF. In DNA form, the CDR3 reads TGTGCCAGCAGCCCGCGGACTAGCGGGAAGGGGCCCCAAGAGACCCAGTACTTC.

The chain couples TRBV10-3 to TRBJ1-4; 10 bases align to TRBD1. Germline CDR1 reads ENHRY; CDR2 reads SYGVKD. This CDR3 region has 14 residues. Trimming removed 3 bases from V and 8 bases from J; junction bases left unmatched: 3. CDR3 sequence: CAISDPGQGEKLFF. The DNA of the CDR3 is TGTGCCATCAGTGATCCGGGACAGGGGGAAAAACTGTTTTTT.

The chain couples TRBV2 to TRBJ2-3; D is undetermined. The CDR3 loop spans 13 amino acids. The V end was cut by 8 bases, the J end by 1 base, with 10 bases between. Germline loops: CDR1 SNHLY, CDR2 FYNNEI. CDR3 nucleotide sequence: TGTGCCAGCGCATTCGAGCGCACAGATACGCAGTATTTT. Encoded protein: CASAFERTDTQYF. Together with reference TRBV2 and TRBJ2-3, the CDR3 gives the full variable domain: EPEVTQTPSHQVTQMGQEVILRCVPISNHLYFYWYRQILGQKVEFLVSFYNNEISEKSEIFDDQFSVERPDGSNFTLKIRSTKLEDSAMYFCASAFERTDTQYFGPGTRLTVL.